These T cell receptor beta chains were read from a single sample in a study of blood T cells in healthy people across ages. Each CDR3 protein gets one entry after TCRdb re-called the 5' RACE reads with MiXCR. Counted here are fewer than 700,000 distinct CDR3 sequences, 40% to 55% occurring once; the ten biggest clones make up 20% to 25%. Specimen: blood. The origin of the receptors is a man older than 75 in good health. Each CDR3 is given with its conserved first and last residue. Fields, in order: V gene, clone size, D gene, J gene, CDR3 protein, CDR3 DNA. A D gene is named only where the DNA matches it firmly. The size of a clone is reported for some rows only, either as once, few or many, or as a class for expanded clones.

v_gene: TRBV7-9
abundance: many
d_gene: .
j_gene: TRBJ2-7
CDR3aa: CASSPYRNSYEQYF
CDR3nt: TGTGCCAGCAGCCCATACAGGAACTCCTACGAGCAGTACTTC

v_gene: TRBV3-1
abundance: .
d_gene: .
j_gene: TRBJ2-3
CDR3aa: CASISKGDTQYF
CDR3nt: TGTGCCAGCATCTCGAAGGGGGATACGCAGTATTTT

v_gene: TRBV4-3
abundance: .
d_gene: .
j_gene: TRBJ2-7
CDR3aa: CASSQGSGANNEQYF
CDR3nt: TGCGCCAGCAGCCAAGGTTCGGGAGCCAACAATGAGCAGTACTTC

v_gene: TRBV10-3
abundance: few
d_gene: .
j_gene: TRBJ2-7
CDR3aa: CAISTIWEQYF
CDR3nt: TGTGCCATCAGTACCATTTGGGAGCAGTACTTC

v_gene: TRBV5-1
abundance: .
d_gene: TRBD2
j_gene: TRBJ2-1
CDR3aa: CASSLGGSGRAYYSEQFF
CDR3nt: TGCGCCAGCAGCTTGGGGGGGAGCGGGAGGGCTTACTACAGTGAGCAGTTCTTC

v_gene: TRBV20-1
abundance: .
d_gene: .
j_gene: TRBJ2-1
CDR3aa: CSASGQVWNNEQFF
CDR3nt: TGCAGTGCTAGTGGTCAGGTTTGGAACAATGAGCAGTTCTTC

v_gene: TRBV20-1
abundance: .
d_gene: TRBD2
j_gene: TRBJ2-2
CDR3aa: CSVGLGALAGYTGELFF
CDR3nt: TGCAGTGTAGGCTTAGGTGCTCTAGCGGGGTACACCGGGGAGCTGTTTTTT

v_gene: TRBV29-1
abundance: .
d_gene: TRBD1
j_gene: TRBJ2-1
CDR3aa: CSARDRDGYNEQFF
CDR3nt: TGCAGCGCCCGGGACAGAGACGGATACAATGAGCAGTTCTTC

v_gene: TRBV7-2
abundance: few
d_gene: .
j_gene: TRBJ2-6
CDR3aa: CASSLDGPGANVLTF
CDR3nt: TGTGCCAGCAGCTTAGACGGGCCCGGGGCCAACGTCCTGACTTTC

v_gene: TRBV20-1
abundance: few
d_gene: TRBD1
j_gene: TRBJ2-6
CDR3aa: CSAPDRGRGANVLTF
CDR3nt: TGCAGTGCACCGGACAGGGGGCGTGGGGCCAACGTCCTGACTTTC

v_gene: TRBV6-1
abundance: few
d_gene: .
j_gene: TRBJ1-2
CDR3aa: CASSEDPQGVSGYTF
CDR3nt: TGTGCCAGCAGTGAAGACCCACAGGGTGTCTCTGGCTACACCTTC

v_gene: TRBV5-6
abundance: .
d_gene: TRBD1
j_gene: TRBJ2-3
CDR3aa: CASSWGTGMEDTQYF
CDR3nt: TGTGCCAGCAGCTGGGGGACAGGGATGGAAGATACGCAGTATTTT

v_gene: TRBV25-1
abundance: .
d_gene: .
j_gene: TRBJ2-5
CDR3aa: CASSEYVRETQYF
CDR3nt: TGTGCCAGCAGTGAATACGTCAGGGAGACCCAGTACTTC

v_gene: TRBV28
abundance: few
d_gene: .
j_gene: TRBJ2-7
CDR3aa: CASSFAPLYEQYF
CDR3nt: TGTGCCAGCAGTTTTGCTCCCCTCTACGAGCAGTACTTC

v_gene: TRBV6-5
abundance: .
d_gene: .
j_gene: TRBJ2-2
CDR3aa: CASTRGGAGELFF
CDR3nt: TGTGCCAGCACTCGAGGGGGGGCTGGGGAGCTGTTTTTT

v_gene: TRBV7-2
abundance: few
d_gene: TRBD2
j_gene: TRBJ2-1
CDR3aa: CASSLWGGGYNEQFF
CDR3nt: TGTGCCAGCAGCCTGTGGGGCGGGGGGTACAATGAGCAGTTCTTC

v_gene: TRBV6-2/TRBV6-3
abundance: many
d_gene: TRBD2
j_gene: TRBJ2-1
CDR3aa: CASSSHLAGGPHEQFF
CDR3nt: TGTGCCAGCAGTTCACACTTAGCGGGAGGGCCCCATGAGCAGTTCTTC

v_gene: TRBV20-1
abundance: .
d_gene: TRBD2
j_gene: TRBJ2-7
CDR3aa: CSALLAGVYEQYF
CDR3nt: TGCAGTGCTCTCCTAGCGGGTGTTTACGAGCAGTACTTC

v_gene: TRBV29-1
abundance: .
d_gene: .
j_gene: TRBJ2-7
CDR3aa: CSVEDPRWGCEQYF
CDR3nt: TGCAGCGTTGAAGATCCTCGTTGGGGGTGCGAGCAGTACTTC

v_gene: TRBV5-1
abundance: .
d_gene: TRBD2
j_gene: TRBJ2-1
CDR3aa: CASSLPELAGGSYNEQFF
CDR3nt: TGCGCCAGCAGCTTGCCAGAACTAGCGGGTGGATCCTACAATGAGCAGTTCTTC